This passage covers 23 T cell receptor beta chains from one sample sequenced in a study of T cell responses to AZD1222 COVID-19 vaccine. Libraries were prepared by immunoSEQ multiplex PCR; TCRdb keeps only in-frame clonotypes and omits some of them. Seen here are about 90,000 clones, about 90% observed once, and the top ten hold about 9.4%. The starting material was peripheral blood, obtained on day 0 of MenACWY control vaccination. The receptors originated from an adult in good health.

V gene TRBV30 combines with J gene TRBJ1-2; D might be TRBD1 (5 bases). From germline, CDR1 is GTSNPN and CDR2 SVGIG (reference sequence). V shed 5 bases and J shed 7 bases, with 23 bases lying between them. The CDR3 consists of 15 residues. The CDR3 DNA sequence: TGTGCCTGGTCCCTAGGAGGCAGGGAGGTCGCTGGCTACACCTTC. This translates into CAWSLGGREVAGYTF.

The chain uses TRBV4-2 and TRBJ2-7; 8 positions agree with TRBD1. The CDR3 runs to 14 residues. Germline CDR1 and CDR2: LGHNA and YNFKEQ. Unmatched junction bases numbered 2, after V lost 1 base and J lost 3 bases. The CDR3 loop reads CASSQAGQGYEQYF. The CDR3 bases are TGTGCCAGCAGCCAAGCCGGACAGGGCTACGAGCAGTACTTC.

The rearrangement links TRBV5-1 to TRBJ1-1; weak D call: TRBD1 (6 bases). The CDR3 is 15 residues long. Germline V gene data show CDR1 as SGHRS and CDR2 as YFSETQ. The V end was cut by 0 bases, the J end by 1 base, with 10 bases between. The CDR3 is CASSLDRGRNTEAFF. The CDR3 DNA sequence: TGCGCCAGCAGCTTGGATCGGGGGCGGAACACTGAAGCTTTCTTT.

The J gene is TRBJ1-4, the V gene TRBV7-2; weak D call: TRBD1 (6 bases). Per germline, CDR1 SGHTA and CDR2 FQGNSA. V shed 5 bases and J shed 4 bases, with 17 bases lying between them. The CDR3 consists of 16 residues. The CDR3: CASSPMGGHGNEKLFF. CDR3 DNA: TGTGCCAGCAGCCCGATGGGGGGACACGGTAATGAAAAACTGTTTTTT.

This chain links TRBV7-8 with TRBJ1-6; D gene ambiguous. This CDR3 spans 14 amino acids. Looked up from germline, CDR1 is SGHVS and CDR2 is FQNEAQ. Trimming pared 4 bases from V and 7 bases from J, leaving 11 bases between. CDR3 nucleotide sequence: TGTGCCAGCAGCTCTAGGGTAGGGAATTCACCCCTCCACTTT. Encoded protein: CASSSRVGNSPLHF.

This chain uses TRBV6-2 or TRBV6-3 with TRBJ1-5; D gene uncertain. Trimming took off 4 bases at V and 4 bases at J, with 8 bases between the two ends. The CDR3 contains 13 residues. Looked up from germline, CDR1 is MNHEY and CDR2 is SVGEGT. In DNA, the CDR3 is TGTGCCAGCAGTTCTCCTGGGAATCAGCCCCAGCATTTT. This encodes CASSSPGNQPQHF.

V and J are TRBV4-3 and TRBJ2-7; 10 bases line up with TRBD1. The CDR3 consists of 18 residues. CDR1 and CDR2 (germline): LGHNA, YSLEER. V shed 1 base, J shed 2 bases, and the junction held 11 bases outside the gene matches. CDR3 DNA sequence: TGCGCCAGCAGCCAAGGTGGGGGAGGGGGACAGGGGACCTACGAGCAGTACTTC. Its translation is CASSQGGGGGQGTYEQYF.

This clone was detected only once. CDR3 loop: CASSLTGGSYNSPLHF. DNA of the CDR3: TGTGCCAGCAGTCTTACAGGGGGCTCCTATAATTCACCCCTCCACTTT. The rearrangement links TRBV7-9 to TRBJ1-6; TRBD1 matches 8 bases. There are 16 residues in the CDR3. After removal of 6 bases from V and 0 bases from J, the junction contained 4 bases not matched to a gene. Germline V gene sequence: CDR1 SEHNR, CDR2 FQNEAQ (reference sequence). The complete variable domain, with remaining parts taken from reference TRBV7-9 and TRBJ1-6, reads DTGVSQNPRHKITKRGQNVTFRCDPISEHNRLYWYRQTLGQGPEFLTYFQNEAQLEKSRLLSDRFSAERPKGSFSTLEIQRTEQGDSAMYLCASSLTGGSYNSPLHFGNGTRLTVT.

The V gene is TRBV28, the J gene TRBJ1-2, with D possibly TRBD1 on 5 matching bases. The V end was cut by 2 bases, the J end by 8 bases, with 15 bases between. The CDR3 loop spans 14 amino acids. Looked up from germline, CDR1 is MDHEN and CDR2 is SYDVKM. In nucleotides, the CDR3 is TGTGCCAGCAGTTTAAGTCAGGGCCCTACCGGCTACACCTTC. It is translated as CASSLSQGPTGYTF.

The rearrangement links TRBV12-3 or TRBV12-4 to TRBJ1-1, with a weak D call TRBD1 (5 bases). This CDR3 comprises 11 residues. The V gene lost 3 bases and the J gene lost 8 bases, with 7 bases spanning the gap. CDR3 DNA: TGTGCCAGCAGTTTTGGGGGGGAAGCTTTCTTT. As protein: CASSFGGEAFF.

The J gene is TRBJ1-2, the V gene TRBV6-2 or TRBV6-3, with D unclear. The ends were cut back, 6 bases at V and 2 bases at J, with 13 bases in the middle. Per the germline V gene, CDR1 is MNHEY and CDR2 is SVGEGT. CDR3 size: 14 residues. The chain's CDR3 is CASSPIQENYGYTF. CDR3 nucleotides: TGTGCCAGCAGCCCGATACAAGAGAACTATGGCTACACCTTC.

The V gene is TRBV9, the J gene TRBJ1-2; D gene unclear. The V gene's germline CDR1 is SGDLS and CDR2 YYNGEE. V shed 0 bases and J shed 3 bases, with 12 bases lying between them. This CDR3 has 15 amino acids. CDR3 amino acids: CASSVATVFDYGYTF. CDR3 coding DNA: TGTGCCAGCAGCGTAGCTACAGTTTTTGACTATGGCTACACCTTC.

The J gene is TRBJ2-5, the V gene TRBV7-2; 9 nucleotides agree with TRBD2. The CDR3 is 15 residues long. V lost 5 bases to trimming and J lost 4 bases; unmatched junction nucleotides: 8. Germline V gene lookup returns CDR1 SGHTA and CDR2 FQGNSA. CDR3 sequence reads: CASSARLAVRETQYF. CDR3 nucleotide sequence: TGTGCCAGCAGCGCAAGACTAGCGGTGAGAGAGACCCAGTACTTC.

This clone was observed once. The J gene is TRBJ2-5, the V gene TRBV10-3; D is uncertain. Trimming removed 3 bases from V and 0 bases from J, with 11 bases in between. CDR3 length equals 15 residues. Germline V gives CDR1 ENHRY, CDR2 SYGVKD. The CDR3 nucleotides read TGTGCCATCAGTGATCTTGGGCCGTACCAAGAGACCCAGTACTTC. Amino acid sequence: CAISDLGPYQETQYF.

J is TRBJ2-2 and V is TRBV14; TRBD1 might be the D (5 bases). The germline V gene has CDR1 SGHDN and CDR2 FVKESK. This CDR3 region has 15 residues. V dropped 4 bases and J dropped 0 bases, with 9 bases sitting between them. In nucleotides, the CDR3 is TGTGCCAGCAGCCCGTCCAGGGCGAACACCGGGGAGCTGTTTTTT. This gives the protein CASSPSRANTGELFF.

The chain couples TRBV6-5 to TRBJ2-1, with D perhaps matching TRBD2 (6 bases). The CDR3 runs 15 residues. V lost 2 bases and J 3 bases, leaving 11 bases between the germline ends. Germline CDR1 reads MNHEY; CDR2 reads SVGAGI. Written as DNA, the CDR3 is TGTGCCAGCAGTTACGGCGGGGCCAACTACAATGAGCAGTTCTTC. Its translation is CASSYGGANYNEQFF.

The chain recombines TRBV5-1 with TRBJ2-3; D might be TRBD2 (5 bases). CDR3 length equals 13 residues. V dropped 4 bases and J dropped 5 bases, with 11 bases sitting between them. Germline-derived CDR1 and CDR2 are SGHRS and YFSETQ. CDR3 nucleotides: TGCGCCAGCAGCCCCGAGGGAAGAGATACGCAGTATTTT. Protein: CASSPEGRDTQYF.

V is TRBV14 and J is TRBJ1-1; no reliable D call. This CDR3 has 17 residues. The germline V and J ends were trimmed by 3 bases and 1 base, with 18 bases remaining between them. CDR1 and CDR2 from the germline V gene are SGHDN and FVKESK. The CDR3: CASSQHHADLRNTEAFF. CDR3 sequence (DNA): TGTGCCAGCAGCCAGCACCATGCCGATTTGAGGAACACTGAAGCTTTCTTT.

V gene TRBV12-3 or TRBV12-4 combines with J gene TRBJ1-1; 7 bases agree with TRBD1. V dropped 5 bases and J dropped 7; count of bases not matched to a gene: 4. The CDR3 totals 12 residues. The CDR3 DNA reads as TGTGCCAGCAGTCAGGGGGATTTTGAAGCTTTCTTT. Translating it yields CASSQGDFEAFF.

The rearrangement uses TRBV20-1 and TRBJ2-1; 11 bases agree with TRBD2. V was clipped by 3 bases and J by 9 bases; unmatched bases: 4. This CDR3 comprises 13 residues. Germline V gene lookup returns CDR1 DFQATT and CDR2 SNEGSKA (reference sequence). The CDR3 sequence: CSASSGGAGEQFF. The CDR3, as DNA: TGCAGTGCTAGTAGCGGGGGGGCGGGTGAGCAGTTCTTC.

The V call is TRBV7-9, the J call TRBJ2-3; TRBD1 matches 8 bases. Germline V gene lookup returns CDR1 SEHNR and CDR2 FQNEAQ (reference sequence). This CDR3 contains 16 residues. J was trimmed by 4 bases and V by 3 bases; bases with no gene match: 9. Written as DNA, the CDR3 is TGTGCCAGCAGCTTGAGGCGACAGGGGTCGGCAGATACGCAGTATTTT. Translating gives CASSLRRQGSADTQYF.

The chain links TRBV5-5 to TRBJ1-5; D call uncertain. CDR1 and CDR2 from the germline V gene are SGHKS and YYEKEE (reference sequence). This CDR3 has 14 residues. V lost 4 bases and J lost 1, with 9 bases in between. CDR3 in amino acids: CASSPVSSNQPQHF. The CDR3 coding sequence is TGTGCCAGCAGCCCCGTTTCGAGCAATCAGCCCCAGCATTTT.

The V and J genes are TRBV30 and TRBJ1-2; 8 nucleotides agree with TRBD1. The germline CDR1 and CDR2 sequences are GTSNPN and SVGIG (reference sequence). V was pared by 5 bases and J by 7 bases, with 6 bases of the junction left unmatched. The CDR3 consists of 12 residues. Here the CDR3 DNA reads TGTGCCTGGGGGGACAGGCTCCTTGGCTACACCTTC. Its translation: CAWGDRLLGYTF.